This entry is about one TCR beta chain. The ends were cut back, 7 bases at V and 2 bases at J, with 15 bases in the middle. CDR1 MDHEN and CDR2 SYDVKM come from the germline V gene. The CDR3 loop spans 14 amino acids. After constant-region reverse-primer amplification, full-length variable regions underwent semi-nested PCR with Nested Universal Primer A. TCRdb re-called the 5' RACE reads through MiXCR, storing one row per CDR3 protein. The repertoire holds 50,000 to 65,000 distinct CDR3 sequences, with 25% to 35% as singletons. The sequenced sample consisted of tumor-infiltrating memory CD4+ T cells sorted from the breast tumor. The sample's subset: memory CD4+ T cells, CD4+CD45RO+CD25-. The chain recombines TRBV28 with TRBJ2-7, with a weak D call TRBD1 (6 bases). The sequence was collected from a female donor with breast cancer. The CDR3 loop reads CASMVEQGAYEQYF. CDR3 nucleotides: TGTGCCAGCATGGTAGAACAGGGAGCCTACGAGCAGTACTTC.